These 18 T cell receptor beta chains share one sample of origin, sequenced in a study of T cell responses to AZD1222 COVID-19 vaccine. Profiled with immunoSEQ multiplex PCR; TCRdb holds only in-frame clones, not every one. Of roughly 160,000 clones in the sample, around 90% are singletons; the top ten hold around 4%. The material sequenced was peripheral blood, taken on day 0 of MenACWY control vaccination. The receptors here all came from an adult in good health.

The chain uses TRBV28 and TRBJ1-5; unclear D gene. V lost 5 bases and J 7 bases, leaving 18 bases between the germline ends. The CDR3 runs to 15 residues. The germline V gene has CDR1 MDHEN and CDR2 SYDVKM. The CDR3 coding sequence is TGTGCCAGCAGTCCTGGTCGGACGGCGAGACAGCCCCAGCATTTT. Amino acids: CASSPGRTARQPQHF.

In this sample, this clone turned up once. This chain links TRBV2 with TRBJ1-1; D is unresolved. Germline V gene lookup returns CDR1 SNHLY and CDR2 FYNNEI. Trimming pared 11 bases from V and 0 bases from J, leaving 10 bases between. This CDR3 has 12 residues. The CDR3 sequence: CAGRGMNTEAFF. The CDR3 bases are TGTGCCGGGCGGGGAATGAACACTGAAGCTTTCTTT.

This clone appeared once. V is TRBV9 and J is TRBJ2-3; D is perhaps TRBD2 (7 bases). The germline V gene encodes CDR1 SGDLS and CDR2 YYNGEE. V was clipped by 4 bases and J by 0 bases, with 15 bases between them. The CDR3 is 16 residues long. This chain's CDR3 is CASSIQGGGSTDTQYF. The CDR3 nucleotides are TGTGCCAGCAGCATCCAGGGAGGGGGAAGCACAGATACGCAGTATTTT.

This chain connects TRBV6-5 to TRBJ2-7; 8 nucleotides agree with TRBD1. CDR1 is MNHEY, CDR2 SVGAGI, per germline. The CDR3 is made up of 13 amino acids. With V trimmed by 10 bases and J by 2 bases, 7 bases remained unmatched. CDR3 loop: CANPRGPAYEQYF. DNA for the CDR3: TGTGCCAACCCCAGGGGGCCGGCCTACGAGCAGTACTTC.

The rearrangement links TRBV2 to TRBJ1-2, with 8 nucleotides matching TRBD1. Per the germline V gene, CDR1 is SNHLY and CDR2 is FYNNEI. The length of the CDR3 is 15 residues. Trimming at V came to 4 bases and at J to 5 bases, leaving 9 bases not matched to a gene. CDR3 DNA sequence: TGTGCCAGCAGTGGAGTCGGACAGGGACGTTATGGCTACACCTTC. Protein: CASSGVGQGRYGYTF.

The V call is TRBV9, the J call TRBJ2-3; D is unclear. Trimming pared 3 bases from V and 0 bases from J, leaving 8 bases between. CDR1 and CDR2 from the germline V gene are SGDLS and YYNGEE. CDR3 length: 14 amino acids. The CDR3 protein is CASSGDTSTDTQYF. The CDR3 nucleotides read TGTGCCAGCAGCGGCGACACTAGCACAGATACGCAGTATTTT.

This chain joins TRBV6-2 or TRBV6-3 and TRBJ1-1; the D is unclear. The CDR3 length is 11 residues. CDR1 and CDR2 from the germline V gene are MNHEY and SVGEGT. V was trimmed by 6 bases and J by 8 bases, leaving 10 bases between them. CDR3 nucleotide sequence: TGTGCCAGCAGCACTGCCGCCGAAGCTTTCTTT. Residues: CASSTAAEAFF.

CDR3: CASSQEGGALVNIQYF. Written as DNA, the CDR3 is TGTGCCAGCAGCCAAGAGGGTGGGGCCCTTGTGAACATTCAGTACTTC. The V and J genes are TRBV3-1 (or the pseudogene TRBV3-2) and TRBJ2-4, with D perhaps TRBD1 (5 bases). V shed 0 bases and J shed 7 bases, with 16 bases lying between them. CDR1 is LGHDT and CDR2 is YNNKEL in the germline V gene (reference sequence). The CDR3 sequence is 16 residues long.

The chain recombines TRBV5-4 with TRBJ2-5; TRBD2 matches 7 bases. CDR1 and CDR2 from the germline V gene are SGHNT and YYREEE (reference sequence). CDR3 length equals 15 residues. V dropped 0 bases and J dropped 3; count of bases not matched to a gene: 5. The DNA for the CDR3 is TGTGCCAGCAGCTTGGGGCTAGCGGAAAAAGAGACCCAGTACTTC. Encoded protein: CASSLGLAEKETQYF.

The V call is TRBV6-1, the J call TRBJ2-3; 7 bases agree with TRBD2. CDR3 size: 17 residues. From germline, CDR1 is MNHNS and CDR2 SASEGT. With V trimmed by 2 bases and J by 3 bases, 11 bases remained unmatched. The CDR3: CASSEWVGRIRTDTQYF. CDR3 bases: TGTGCCAGCAGTGAATGGGTCGGGAGGATCCGAACAGATACGCAGTATTTT.

This clone was recorded once. CDR3 DNA: TGTGCGACCGGGCCCAAGGGGCCTCTGACCCAAGAGACCCAGTACTTC. It is translated as CATGPKGPLTQETQYF. The chain uses TRBV10-3 and TRBJ2-5, with D tentatively TRBD1 (5 bases). The CDR3 loop spans 16 amino acids. The germline V gene has CDR1 ENHRY and CDR2 SYGVKD.

V gene TRBV3-1 (or the pseudogene TRBV3-2) combines with J gene TRBJ2-7, with 8 bases lining up with TRBD2. V shed 0 bases, J shed 2 bases, and the junction held 9 bases outside the gene matches. CDR3 size: 17 residues. Germline V gives CDR1 LGHDT, CDR2 YNNKEL (reference sequence). Written as DNA, the CDR3 is TGTGCCAGCAGCCAAGATCCCCGGGGGGGAGTACCCTACGAGCAGTACTTC. Translated, it gives CASSQDPRGGVPYEQYF.

The chain joins TRBV13 to TRBJ1-1; TRBD1 agrees at 8 bases. V shed 5 bases, J shed 3 bases, and the junction held 5 bases outside the gene matches. The CDR3 sequence is 14 residues long. Per germline, CDR1 PRHDT and CDR2 FYEKMQ (reference sequence). In DNA form, the CDR3 reads TGTGCCAGCAGCAGGGACAGGAGGCACACTGAAGCTTTCTTT. This translates into CASSRDRRHTEAFF. The full variable domain, completed using reference TRBV13 and TRBJ1-1, is AAGVIQSPRHLIKEKRETATLKCYPIPRHDTVYWYQQGPGQDPQFLISFYEKMQSDKGSIPDRFSAQQFSDYHSELNMSSLELGDSALYFCASSRDRRHTEAFFGQGTRLTVV.

This chain links TRBV4-1 with TRBJ1-4; possible D gene TRBD1, 5 bases. Germline CDR1 reads MGHRA; CDR2 reads YSYEKL. Trimming took off 0 bases at V and 0 bases at J, with 14 bases between the two ends. The CDR3 contains 18 residues. Here the CDR3 DNA reads TGCGCCAGCAGCCAAGACTCCGGCTTGGGACCAACTAATGAAAAACTGTTTTTT. As protein: CASSQDSGLGPTNEKLFF.

The chain links TRBV5-1 to TRBJ2-6; no definite D call. Trimming left V 1 base short and J 8 bases short, with 1 base between. The CDR3 has 11 amino acids. Germline loops: CDR1 SGHRS, CDR2 YFSETQ. The CDR3 DNA reads as TGCGCCAGCAGCTTGACCAACGTCCTGACTTTC. Its translation is CASSLTNVLTF.

This clone has only a few counts. This chain joins TRBV2 and TRBJ1-6, with D possibly being TRBD1 (5 bases). Trimming left V 6 bases short and J 7 bases short, with 13 bases between. The germline gives CDR1 SNHLY, CDR2 FYNNEI. The CDR3 is 14 amino acids. CDR3 in DNA: TGTGCCAGCAGGGATGGACAACCGAATTCACCCCTCCACTTT. Translated, it gives CASRDGQPNSPLHF.

The genes are TRBV24-1 and TRBJ2-7; D remains ambiguous. CDR1 and CDR2 from the germline V gene are KGHDR and SFDVKD. V gave up 3 bases and J gave up 7 bases, with 18 bases separating them. This CDR3 has 15 amino acids. The CDR3 loop reads CATSDPAGPVGEQYF. The CDR3 region has the DNA TGTGCCACCAGTGATCCCGCCGGACCAGTAGGGGAGCAGTACTTC.

V and J are TRBV29-1 and TRBJ2-7, with a possible D match to TRBD2 (5 bases). CDR1 is SQVTM and CDR2 is ANQGSEA in the germline V gene. The CDR3 extends over 15 amino acids. The ends were cut back, 3 bases at V and 3 bases at J, with 18 bases in the middle. The CDR3 loop reads CSVESGRTQDYEQYF. The DNA of the CDR3 is TGCAGCGTTGAGAGCGGCCGAACTCAAGACTACGAGCAGTACTTC.